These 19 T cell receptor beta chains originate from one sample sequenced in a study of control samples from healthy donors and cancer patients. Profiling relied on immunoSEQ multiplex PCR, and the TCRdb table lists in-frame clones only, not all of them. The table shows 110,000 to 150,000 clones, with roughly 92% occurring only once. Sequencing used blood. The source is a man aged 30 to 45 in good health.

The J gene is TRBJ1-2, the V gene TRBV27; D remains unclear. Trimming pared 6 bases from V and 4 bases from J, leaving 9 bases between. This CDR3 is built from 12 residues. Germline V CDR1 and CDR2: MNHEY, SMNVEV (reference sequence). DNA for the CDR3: TGTGCCAGCAGGTCAGTGGGCTATGGCTACACCTTC. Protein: CASRSVGYGYTF.

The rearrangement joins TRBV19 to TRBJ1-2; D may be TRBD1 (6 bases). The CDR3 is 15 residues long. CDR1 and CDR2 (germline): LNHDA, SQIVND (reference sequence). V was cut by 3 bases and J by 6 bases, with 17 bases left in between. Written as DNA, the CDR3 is TGTGCCAGTAGTATGGGGACACCCATTGGGAATGGCTACACCTTC. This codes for CASSMGTPIGNGYTF.

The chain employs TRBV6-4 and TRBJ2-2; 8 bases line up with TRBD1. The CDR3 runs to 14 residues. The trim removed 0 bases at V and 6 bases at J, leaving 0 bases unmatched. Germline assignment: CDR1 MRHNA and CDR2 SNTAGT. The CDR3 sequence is CASSDSQGAGELFF. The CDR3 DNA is TGTGCCAGCAGTGACTCACAGGGGGCCGGGGAGCTGTTTTTT.

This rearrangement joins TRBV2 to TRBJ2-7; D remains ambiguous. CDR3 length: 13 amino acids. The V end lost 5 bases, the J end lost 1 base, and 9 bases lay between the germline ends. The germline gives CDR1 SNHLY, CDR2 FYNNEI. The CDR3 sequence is CASSNYPSYEQYF. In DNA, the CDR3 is TGTGCCAGCAGTAACTATCCGTCCTACGAGCAGTACTTC.

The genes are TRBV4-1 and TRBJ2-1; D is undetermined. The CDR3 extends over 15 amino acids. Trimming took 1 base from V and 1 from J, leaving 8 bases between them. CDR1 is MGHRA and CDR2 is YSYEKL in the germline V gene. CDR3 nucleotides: TGCGCCAGCAGCCAAGTGAGTACGTCCTACAATGAGCAGTTCTTC. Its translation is CASSQVSTSYNEQFF.

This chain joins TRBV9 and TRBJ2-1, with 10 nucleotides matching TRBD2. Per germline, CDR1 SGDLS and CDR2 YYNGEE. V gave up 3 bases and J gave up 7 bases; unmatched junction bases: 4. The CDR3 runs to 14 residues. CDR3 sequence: CASSAGLAANEQFF. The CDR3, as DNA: TGTGCCAGCAGCGCAGGACTAGCGGCGAATGAGCAGTTCTTC.

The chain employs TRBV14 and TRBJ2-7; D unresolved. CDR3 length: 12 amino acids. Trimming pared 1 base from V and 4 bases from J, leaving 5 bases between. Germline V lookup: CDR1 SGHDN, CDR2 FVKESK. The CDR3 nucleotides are TGTGCCAGCAGCCAAGCCGGATACGAGCAGTACTTC. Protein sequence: CASSQAGYEQYF. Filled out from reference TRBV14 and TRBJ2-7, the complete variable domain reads EAGVTQFPSHSVIEKGQTVTLRCDPISGHDNLYWYRRVMGKEIKFLLHFVKESKQDESGMPNNRFLAERTGGTYSTLKVQPAELEDSGVYFCASSQAGYEQYFGPGTRLTVT.

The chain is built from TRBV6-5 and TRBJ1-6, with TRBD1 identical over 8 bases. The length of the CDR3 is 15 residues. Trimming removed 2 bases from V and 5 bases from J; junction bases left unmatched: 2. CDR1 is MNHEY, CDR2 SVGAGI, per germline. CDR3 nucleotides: TGTGCCAGCAGTTACGGCAGGGGGCATAATTCACCCCTCCACTTT. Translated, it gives CASSYGRGHNSPLHF.

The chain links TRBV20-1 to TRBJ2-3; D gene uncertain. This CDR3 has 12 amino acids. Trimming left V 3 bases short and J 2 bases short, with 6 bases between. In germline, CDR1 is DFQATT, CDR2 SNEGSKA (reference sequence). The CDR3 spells CSASRLTDTQYF. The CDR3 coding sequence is TGCAGTGCTAGTCGGCTCACAGATACGCAGTATTTT.

CDR3 DNA sequence: TGTGCCAGCGTCCGCAGTCTGAACACTGAAGCTTTCTTT. This codes for CASVRSLNTEAFF. The V and J genes are TRBV28 and TRBJ1-1; D not resolved. This CDR3 region has 13 residues. Germline CDR1 MDHEN, CDR2 SYDVKM. Trimming stripped 8 bases from V and 0 bases from J, with 10 bases between.

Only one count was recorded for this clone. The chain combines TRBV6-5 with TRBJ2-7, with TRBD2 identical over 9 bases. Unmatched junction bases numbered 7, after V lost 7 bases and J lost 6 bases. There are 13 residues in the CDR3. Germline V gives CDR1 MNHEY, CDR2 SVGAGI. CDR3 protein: CASIEREASEQYF. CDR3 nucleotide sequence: TGTGCCAGCATAGAGCGGGAGGCCAGCGAGCAGTACTTC.

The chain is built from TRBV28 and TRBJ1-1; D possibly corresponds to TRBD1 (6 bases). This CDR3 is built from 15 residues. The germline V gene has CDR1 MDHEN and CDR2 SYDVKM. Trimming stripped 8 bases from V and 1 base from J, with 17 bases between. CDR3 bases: TGTGCCAGCCTAGGAGGAGGACAGCCGAACACTGAAGCTTTCTTT. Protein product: CASLGGGQPNTEAFF.

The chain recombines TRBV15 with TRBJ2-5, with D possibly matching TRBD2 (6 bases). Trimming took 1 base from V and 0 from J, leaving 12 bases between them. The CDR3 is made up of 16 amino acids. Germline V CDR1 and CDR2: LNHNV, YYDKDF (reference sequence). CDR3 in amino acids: CATSRGQRGYQETQYF. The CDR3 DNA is TGTGCCACCAGCAGAGGGCAACGGGGGTACCAAGAGACCCAGTACTTC.

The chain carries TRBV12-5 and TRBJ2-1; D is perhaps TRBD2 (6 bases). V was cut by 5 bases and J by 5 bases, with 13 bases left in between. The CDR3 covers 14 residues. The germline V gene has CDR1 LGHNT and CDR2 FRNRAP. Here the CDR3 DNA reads TGTGCTAGTGGTACGGGACTGATGCACAATGAGCAGTTCTTC. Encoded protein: CASGTGLMHNEQFF.

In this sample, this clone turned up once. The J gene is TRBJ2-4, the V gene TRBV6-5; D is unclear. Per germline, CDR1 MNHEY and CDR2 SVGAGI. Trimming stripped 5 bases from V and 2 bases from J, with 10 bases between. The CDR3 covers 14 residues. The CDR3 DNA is TGTGCCAGCAGTCCCTACAGAACCAAAAACATTCAGTACTTC. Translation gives CASSPYRTKNIQYF.

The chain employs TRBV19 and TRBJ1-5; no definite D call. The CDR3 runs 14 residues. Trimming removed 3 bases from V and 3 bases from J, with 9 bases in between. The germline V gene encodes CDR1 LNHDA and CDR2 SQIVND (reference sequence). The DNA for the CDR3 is TGTGCCAGTAGTATGACGGGGAACAATCAGCCCCAGCATTTT. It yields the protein CASSMTGNNQPQHF. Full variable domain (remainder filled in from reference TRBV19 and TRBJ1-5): DGGITQSPKYLFRKEGQNVTLSCEQNLNHDAMYWYRQDPGQGLRLIYYSQIVNDFQKGDIAEGYSVSREKKESFPLTVTSAQKNPTAFYLCASSMTGNNQPQHFGDGTRLSIL.

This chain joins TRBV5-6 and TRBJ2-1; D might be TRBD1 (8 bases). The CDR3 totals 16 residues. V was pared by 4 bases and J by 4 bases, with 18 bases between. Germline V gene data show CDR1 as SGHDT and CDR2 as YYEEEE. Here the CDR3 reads CASSQDRGGNYNEQFF. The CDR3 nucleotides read TGTGCCAGCAGCCAAGACAGGGGAGGGAATTACAATGAGCAGTTCTTC.

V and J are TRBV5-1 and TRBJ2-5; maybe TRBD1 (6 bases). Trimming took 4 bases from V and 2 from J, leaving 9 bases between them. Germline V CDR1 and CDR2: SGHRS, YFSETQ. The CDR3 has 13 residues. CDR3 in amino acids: CASSVGQQETQYF. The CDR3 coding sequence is TGCGCCAGCAGCGTGGGACAACAAGAGACCCAGTACTTC.

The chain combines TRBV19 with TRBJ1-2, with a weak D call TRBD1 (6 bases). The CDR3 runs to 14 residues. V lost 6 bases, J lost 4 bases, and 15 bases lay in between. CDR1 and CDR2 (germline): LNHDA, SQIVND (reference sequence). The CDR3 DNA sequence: TGTGCCAGTAGATCGGCCAGGGGCACCTATGGCTACACCTTC. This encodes CASRSARGTYGYTF.